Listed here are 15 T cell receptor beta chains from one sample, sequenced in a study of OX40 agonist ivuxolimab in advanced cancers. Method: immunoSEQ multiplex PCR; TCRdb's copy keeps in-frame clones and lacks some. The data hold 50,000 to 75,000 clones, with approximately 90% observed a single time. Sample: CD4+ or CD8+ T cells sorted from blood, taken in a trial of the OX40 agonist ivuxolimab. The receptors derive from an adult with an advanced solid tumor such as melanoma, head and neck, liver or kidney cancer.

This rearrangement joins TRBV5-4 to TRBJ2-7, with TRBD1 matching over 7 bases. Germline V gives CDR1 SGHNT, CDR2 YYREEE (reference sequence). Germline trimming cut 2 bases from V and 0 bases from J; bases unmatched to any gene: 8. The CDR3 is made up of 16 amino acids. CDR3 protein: CASSLPGQLSSYEQYF. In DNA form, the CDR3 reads TGTGCCAGCAGCTTACCGGGACAGCTGAGCTCCTACGAGCAGTACTTC. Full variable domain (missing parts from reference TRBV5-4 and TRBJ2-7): ETGVTQSPTHLIKTRGQQVTLRCSSQSGHNTVSWYQQALGQGPQFIFQYYREEENGRGNFPPRFSGLQFPNYSSELNVNALELDDSALYLCASSLPGQLSSYEQYFGPGTRLTVT.

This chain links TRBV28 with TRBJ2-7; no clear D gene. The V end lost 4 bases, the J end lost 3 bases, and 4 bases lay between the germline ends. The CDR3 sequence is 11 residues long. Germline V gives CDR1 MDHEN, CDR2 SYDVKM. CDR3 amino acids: CASSSVYEQYF. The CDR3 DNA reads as TGTGCCAGCAGTTCCGTCTACGAGCAGTACTTC.

The DNA of the CDR3 is TGCGCCAGCAGCTTGACAGGGGGAGCTTATTACGAGCAGTACTTC. Its translation is CASSLTGGAYYEQYF. The chain has TRBV5-1 and TRBJ2-7; 8 bases are shared with TRBD1. After removal of 1 base from V and 4 bases from J, the junction contained 7 bases not matched to a gene. CDR1 is SGHRS and CDR2 is YFSETQ in the germline V gene. CDR3 length: 15 amino acids.

CDR3 region: CASSEFQLAGAYEQYF. DNA of the CDR3: TGTGCCAGCAGTGAATTTCAACTAGCGGGGGCCTACGAGCAGTACTTC. The V and J genes are TRBV6-1 and TRBJ2-7, with 11 nucleotides matching TRBD2. The junction had 5 bases not matched to a gene; V was cut back by 2 bases and J by 2 bases. The length of the CDR3 is 16 residues. Germline assignment: CDR1 MNHNS and CDR2 SASEGT.

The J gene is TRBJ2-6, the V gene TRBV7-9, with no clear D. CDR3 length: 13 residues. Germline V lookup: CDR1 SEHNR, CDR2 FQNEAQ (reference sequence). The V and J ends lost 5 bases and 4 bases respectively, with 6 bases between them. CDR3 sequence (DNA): TGTGCCAGCAGCCTGGCAGGGGCCAACGTCCTGACTTTC. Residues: CASSLAGANVLTF.

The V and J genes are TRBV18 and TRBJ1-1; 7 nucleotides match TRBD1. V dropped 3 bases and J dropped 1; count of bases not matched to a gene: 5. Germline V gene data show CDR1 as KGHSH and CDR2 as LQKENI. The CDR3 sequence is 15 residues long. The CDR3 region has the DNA TGTGCCAGCTCACCTCCAGGGGGTTCGAACACTGAAGCTTTCTTT. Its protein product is CASSPPGGSNTEAFF.

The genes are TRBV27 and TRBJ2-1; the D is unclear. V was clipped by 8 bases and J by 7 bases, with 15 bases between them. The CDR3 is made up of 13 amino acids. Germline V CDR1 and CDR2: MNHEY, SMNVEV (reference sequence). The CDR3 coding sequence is TGTGCCAGCTATCCCTTTTCTGGGAATGAGCAGTTCTTC. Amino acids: CASYPFSGNEQFF.

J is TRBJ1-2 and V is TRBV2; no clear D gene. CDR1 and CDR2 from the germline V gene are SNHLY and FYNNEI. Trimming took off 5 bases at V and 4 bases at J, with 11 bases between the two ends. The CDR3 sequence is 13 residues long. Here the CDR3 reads CASSTEQIYGYTF. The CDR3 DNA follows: TGTGCCAGCAGTACCGAGCAAATCTATGGCTACACCTTC.

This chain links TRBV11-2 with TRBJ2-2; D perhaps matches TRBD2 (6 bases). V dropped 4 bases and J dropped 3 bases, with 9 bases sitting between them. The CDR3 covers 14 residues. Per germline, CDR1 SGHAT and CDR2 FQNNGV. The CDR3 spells CASSSGTYTGELFF. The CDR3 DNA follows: TGTGCCAGCAGCTCCGGGACTTACACCGGGGAGCTGTTTTTT.

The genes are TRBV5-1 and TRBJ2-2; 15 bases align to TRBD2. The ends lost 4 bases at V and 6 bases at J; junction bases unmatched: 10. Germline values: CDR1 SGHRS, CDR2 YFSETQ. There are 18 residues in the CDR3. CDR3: CASSTGLAGGPRAGELFF. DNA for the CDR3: TGCGCCAGCAGCACAGGACTAGCGGGAGGGCCGAGGGCCGGGGAGCTGTTTTTT.

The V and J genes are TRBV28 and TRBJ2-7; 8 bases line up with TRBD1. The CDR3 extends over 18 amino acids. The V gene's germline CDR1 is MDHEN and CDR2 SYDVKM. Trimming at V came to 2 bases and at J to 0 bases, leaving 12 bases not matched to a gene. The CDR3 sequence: CASSLAGGVGRDSYEQYF. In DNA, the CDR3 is TGTGCCAGCAGTTTAGCAGGGGGCGTTGGGCGGGACTCCTACGAGCAGTACTTC. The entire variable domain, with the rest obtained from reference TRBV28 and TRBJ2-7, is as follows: DVKVTQSSRYLVKRTGEKVFLECVQDMDHENMFWYRQDPGLGLRLIYFSYDVKMKEKGDIPEGYSVSREKKERFSLILESASTNQTSMYLCASSLAGGVGRDSYEQYFGPGTRLTVT.

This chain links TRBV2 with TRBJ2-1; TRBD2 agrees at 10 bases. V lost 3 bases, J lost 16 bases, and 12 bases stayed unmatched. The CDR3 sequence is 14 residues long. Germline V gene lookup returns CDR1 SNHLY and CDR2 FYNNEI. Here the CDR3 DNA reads TGTGCCAGCAGTGAGGGTCTAGCGGGAGTGTCGGAATTCTTC. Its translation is CASSEGLAGVSEFF.

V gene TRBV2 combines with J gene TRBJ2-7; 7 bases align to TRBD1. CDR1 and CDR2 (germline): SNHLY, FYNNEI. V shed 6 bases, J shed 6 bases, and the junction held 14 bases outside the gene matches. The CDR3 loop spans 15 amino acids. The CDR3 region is CASRRFTGEPSEQYF. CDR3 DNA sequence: TGTGCCAGCAGGAGATTTACAGGGGAGCCCTCCGAGCAGTACTTC.

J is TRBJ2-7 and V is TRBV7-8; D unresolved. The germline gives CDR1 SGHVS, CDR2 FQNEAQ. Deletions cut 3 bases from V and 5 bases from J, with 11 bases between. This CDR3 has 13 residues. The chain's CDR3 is CASSFGPTDEQYF. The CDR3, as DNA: TGTGCCAGCAGCTTCGGACCTACGGACGAGCAGTACTTC.

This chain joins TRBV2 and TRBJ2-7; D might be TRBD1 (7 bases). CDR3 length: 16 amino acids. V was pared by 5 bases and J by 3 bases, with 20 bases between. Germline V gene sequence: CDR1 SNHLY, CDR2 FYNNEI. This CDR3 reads CASSLDRWLANYEQYF. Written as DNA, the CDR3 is TGTGCCAGCAGTCTGGACAGGTGGCTAGCGAACTACGAGCAGTACTTC.